Here is one T cell receptor beta chain with its context. This record belongs to a study of blood T cell repertoires in COVID-19. In the study overall: Sources were T cells, B-cell-depleted T cells, or PBMCs; the material itself was cDNA or gDNA.

All enrollees were about 18 to 89 years old and from 25 or so US areas. Original data processing: The authors estimated nucleated cell counts from reference gene primer amplification. Sequencing used immunoSEQ multiplex PCR; TCRdb keeps in-frame clones, though not all of them. D and trimming come from the DNA, and the V and J calls and clone size come from that table. Found here are fewer than 350,000 clones, approximately 91% of them singletons; the top ten hold about 2.5%. This receptor was taken from a woman aged 40 to 50 with acute COVID-19. Input material: PBMCs or T cells enriched from blood (not recorded which).

In DNA form, the CDR3 reads TGTGCCAGTAGTATAAACACAGGGTCCTACAATGAGCAGTTCTTC. The encoded protein is CASSINTGSYNEQFF. This chain connects TRBV19 to TRBJ2-1; tentative D call: TRBD1 (6 bases). The germline gives CDR1 LNHDA, CDR2 SQIVND (reference sequence). The CDR3 sequence is 15 residues long. V was cut by 2 bases and J by 1 base, with 9 bases left in between.